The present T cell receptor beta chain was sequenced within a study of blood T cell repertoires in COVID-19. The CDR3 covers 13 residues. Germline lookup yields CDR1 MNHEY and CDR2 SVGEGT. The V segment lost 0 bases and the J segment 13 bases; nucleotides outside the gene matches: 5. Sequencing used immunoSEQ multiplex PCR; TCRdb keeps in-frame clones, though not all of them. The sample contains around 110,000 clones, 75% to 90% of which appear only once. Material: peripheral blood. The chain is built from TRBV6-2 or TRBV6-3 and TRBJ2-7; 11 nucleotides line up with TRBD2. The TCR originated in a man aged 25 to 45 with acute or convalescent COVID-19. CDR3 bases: TGTGCCAGCAGTTACTCCCCTACTAGCGGGAGCTACGTC. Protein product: CASSYSPTSGSYV.